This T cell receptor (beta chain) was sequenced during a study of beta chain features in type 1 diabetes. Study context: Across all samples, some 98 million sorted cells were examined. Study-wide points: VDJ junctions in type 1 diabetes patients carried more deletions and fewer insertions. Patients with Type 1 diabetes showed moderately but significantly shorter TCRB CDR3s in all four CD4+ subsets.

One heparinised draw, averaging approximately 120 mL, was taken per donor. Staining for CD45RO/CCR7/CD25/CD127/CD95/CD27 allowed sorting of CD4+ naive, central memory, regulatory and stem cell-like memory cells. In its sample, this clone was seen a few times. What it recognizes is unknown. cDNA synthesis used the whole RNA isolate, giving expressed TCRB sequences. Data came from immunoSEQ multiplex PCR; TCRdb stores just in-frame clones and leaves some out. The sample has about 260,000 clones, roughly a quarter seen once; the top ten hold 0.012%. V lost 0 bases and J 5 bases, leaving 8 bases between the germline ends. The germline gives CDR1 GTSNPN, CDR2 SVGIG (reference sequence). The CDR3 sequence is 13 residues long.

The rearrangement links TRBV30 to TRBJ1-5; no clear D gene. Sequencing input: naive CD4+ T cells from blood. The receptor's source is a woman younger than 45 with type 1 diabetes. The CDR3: CAWSVNFDQPQHF. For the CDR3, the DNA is TGTGCCTGGAGTGTAAATTTCGATCAGCCCCAGCATTTT.